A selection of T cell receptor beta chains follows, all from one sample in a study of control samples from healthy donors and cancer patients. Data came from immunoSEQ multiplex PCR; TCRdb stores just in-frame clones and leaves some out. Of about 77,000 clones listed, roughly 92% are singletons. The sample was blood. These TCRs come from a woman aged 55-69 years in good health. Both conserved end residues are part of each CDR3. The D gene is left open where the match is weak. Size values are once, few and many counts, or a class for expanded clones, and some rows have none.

CDR3: CAWSLGDPYEQYF
DNA: TGTGCCTGGAGCCTAGGGGACCCCTACGAGCAGTACTTC
size: .
J: TRBJ2-7
V: TRBV30
D: .

CDR3: CASSSTGGYTEAFF
DNA: TGTGCCAGCAGTTCGACAGGGGGCTACACTGAAGCTTTCTTT
size: .
J: TRBJ1-1
V: TRBV2
D: TRBD1

CDR3: CASSLTSTVVVEQYF
DNA: TGTGCCAGCAGCTTGACGTCGACGGTCGTGGTTGAGCAGTACTTC
size: .
J: TRBJ2-7
V: TRBV5-5
D: .

CDR3: CASSKVAGDRGGYTF
DNA: TGTGCCAGCAGCAAAGTGGCAGGGGATCGAGGGGGCTACACCTTC
size: .
J: TRBJ1-2
V: TRBV21-1
D: .

CDR3: CASSISNQPQHF
DNA: TGTGCCAGTAGTATATCGAATCAGCCCCAGCATTTT
size: .
J: TRBJ1-5
V: TRBV19
D: .

CDR3: CAISVGEPMNTEAFF
DNA: TGTGCCATCAGTGTCGGGGAACCCATGAACACTGAAGCTTTCTTT
size: once
J: TRBJ1-1
V: TRBV10-3
D: .

CDR3: CASMSDKGEKLFF
DNA: TGTGCCAGCATGTCCGATAAGGGTGAAAAACTGTTTTTT
size: .
J: TRBJ1-4
V: TRBV2
D: .

CDR3: CASTVVPAPLHF
DNA: TGTGCCAGCACTGTAGTGCCGGCACCCCTCCACTTT
size: few
J: TRBJ1-6
V: TRBV27
D: .

CDR3: CASSEAFVAGLGNQPQHF
DNA: TGTGCCAGCAGTGAAGCGTTTGTAGCAGGTTTGGGCAATCAGCCCCAGCATTTT
size: .
J: TRBJ1-5
V: TRBV6-1
D: .

CDR3: CASSLLGATANTGELFF
DNA: TGTGCCAGCAGCCTCCTCGGGGCCACCGCGAACACCGGGGAGCTGTTTTTT
size: .
J: TRBJ2-2
V: TRBV5-5
D: .

CDR3: CASSVRVSSTEQYF
DNA: TGTGCCAGCAGCGTCCGGGTCTCTTCCACCGAGCAGTACTTC
size: .
J: TRBJ2-7
V: TRBV11-1
D: .

CDR3: CASSFRNNAEAFF
DNA: TGCGCCAGCAGCTTCAGGAATAATGCTGAAGCTTTCTTT
size: .
J: TRBJ1-1
V: TRBV5-1
D: .

CDR3: CASSTPPLF
DNA: TGTGCCAGCAGTACACCTCCGCTCTTC
size: .
J: TRBJ1-2
V: TRBV12-3/TRBV12-4
D: .

CDR3: CASSLLRYNEQFF
DNA: TGTGCCAGCAGTTTACTGCGGTACAATGAGCAGTTCTTC
size: .
J: TRBJ2-1
V: TRBV12-3/TRBV12-4
D: .

CDR3: CAPLAGGNEQFF
DNA: TGTGCCCCTTTAGCGGGAGGAAATGAGCAGTTCTTC
size: few
J: TRBJ2-1
V: TRBV24-1
D: TRBD2

CDR3: CASSQDGLESIEQFF
DNA: TGTGCCAGCAGCCAAGATGGTCTAGAGTCGATTGAGCAGTTCTTC
size: .
J: TRBJ2-1
V: TRBV4-2
D: .

CDR3: CASATQNTEAFF
DNA: TGTGCCAGTGCCACACAGAACACTGAAGCTTTCTTT
size: .
J: TRBJ1-1
V: TRBV28
D: .

CDR3: CASSIDIYSNQPQHF
DNA: TGTGCCAGTAGTATAGACATTTATAGCAATCAGCCCCAGCATTTT
size: .
J: TRBJ1-5
V: TRBV19
D: .

CDR3: CASSLREGLKTQYF
DNA: TGTGCCAGCAGCCTCCGGGAGGGCCTTAAAACTCAGTACTTC
size: .
J: TRBJ2-4
V: TRBV3-1/TRBV3-2
D: TRBD2

CDR3: CASSESENTDTQYF
DNA: TGTGCCAGCAGTGAGTCAGAGAACACAGATACGCAGTATTTT
size: .
J: TRBJ2-3
V: TRBV6-4
D: .

CDR3: CASSVLDNRKTQYF
DNA: TGTGCCAGCAGCGTTTTAGATAACAGAAAGACCCAGTACTTC
size: .
J: TRBJ2-5
V: TRBV9
D: .

CDR3: CASSFDGGQPQHF
DNA: TGCGCCAGCAGCTTCGACGGCGGTCAGCCCCAGCATTTT
size: .
J: TRBJ1-5
V: TRBV5-1
D: .

CDR3: CASSARDRASTDTQYF
DNA: TGTGCCAGCAGTGCACGGGACAGGGCTAGCACAGATACGCAGTATTTT
size: once
J: TRBJ2-3
V: TRBV6-1
D: TRBD1

CDR3: CASSPPAHQGKNIQYF
DNA: TGTGCCAGTAGCCCGCCGGCACATCAGGGGAAAAACATTCAGTACTTC
size: .
J: TRBJ2-4
V: TRBV19
D: .

CDR3: CAITPGQGNTGELFF
DNA: TGTGCCATTACCCCGGGACAGGGGAACACCGGGGAGCTGTTTTTT
size: .
J: TRBJ2-2
V: TRBV10-3
D: TRBD1

CDR3: CASSPDSNYGYTF
DNA: TGTGCCAGCAGCCCCGACAGTAACTATGGCTACACCTTC
size: .
J: TRBJ1-2
V: TRBV12-3/TRBV12-4
D: .

CDR3: CASSLSGVETQYF
DNA: TGTGCCAGCAGCTTATCTGGGGTAGAGACCCAGTACTTC
size: .
J: TRBJ2-5
V: TRBV7-2
D: .

CDR3: CASSQLSHGYTF
DNA: TGTGCCAGCAGCCAACTCAGCCATGGCTACACCTTC
size: .
J: TRBJ1-2
V: TRBV3-1/TRBV3-2
D: .

CDR3: CASSQDVSQEGEQYF
DNA: TGCGCCAGCAGCCAAGACGTTTCCCAAGAGGGGGAGCAGTACTTC
size: .
J: TRBJ2-7
V: TRBV4-1
D: .

CDR3: CASSSDGMNTEAFF
DNA: TGCGCCAGCAGCTCGGACGGGATGAACACTGAAGCTTTCTTT
size: .
J: TRBJ1-1
V: TRBV5-1
D: .

CDR3: CASRTGLDTQYF
DNA: TGTGCCAGTCGAACAGGGCTAGATACGCAGTATTTT
size: .
J: TRBJ2-3
V: TRBV28
D: .

CDR3: CASSYSPPYNEQFF
DNA: TGTGCCAGCAGTTACAGTCCTCCCTACAATGAGCAGTTCTTC
size: .
J: TRBJ2-1
V: TRBV6-5
D: .

CDR3: CASSPGPETQYF
DNA: TGTGCCAGCTCACCGGGTCCAGAGACCCAGTACTTC
size: .
J: TRBJ2-5
V: TRBV18
D: .

CDR3: CASSLMARGGTDTQYF
DNA: TGTGCCAGCAGCCTTATGGCGAGGGGGGGAACAGATACGCAGTATTTT
size: .
J: TRBJ2-3
V: TRBV27
D: .

CDR3: CASSLRPAGVENEQFF
DNA: TGCGCCAGCAGCTTGCGGCCAGCGGGAGTCGAGAATGAGCAGTTCTTC
size: .
J: TRBJ2-1
V: TRBV5-1
D: TRBD2